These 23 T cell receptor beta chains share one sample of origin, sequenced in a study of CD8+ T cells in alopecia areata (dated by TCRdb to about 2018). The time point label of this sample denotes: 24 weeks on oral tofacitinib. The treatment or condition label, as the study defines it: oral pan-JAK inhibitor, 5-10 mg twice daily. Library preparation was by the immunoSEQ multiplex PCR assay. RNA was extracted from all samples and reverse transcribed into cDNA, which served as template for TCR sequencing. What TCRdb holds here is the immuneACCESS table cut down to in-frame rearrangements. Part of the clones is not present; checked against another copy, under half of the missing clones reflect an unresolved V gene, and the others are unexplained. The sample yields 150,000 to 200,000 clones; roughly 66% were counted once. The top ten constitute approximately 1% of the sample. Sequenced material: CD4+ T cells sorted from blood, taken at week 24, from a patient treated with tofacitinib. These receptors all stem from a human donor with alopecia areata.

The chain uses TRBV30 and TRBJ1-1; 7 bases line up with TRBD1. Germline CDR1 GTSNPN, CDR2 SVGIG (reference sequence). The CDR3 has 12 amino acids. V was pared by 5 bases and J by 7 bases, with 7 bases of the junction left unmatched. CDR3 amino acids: CAWGGQLREAFF. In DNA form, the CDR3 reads TGTGCCTGGGGGGGACAGTTACGTGAAGCTTTCTTT.

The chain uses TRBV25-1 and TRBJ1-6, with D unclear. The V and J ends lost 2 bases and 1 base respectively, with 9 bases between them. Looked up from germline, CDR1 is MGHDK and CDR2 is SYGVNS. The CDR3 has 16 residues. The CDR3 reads CASSEAGRSYNSPLHF. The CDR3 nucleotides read TGTGCCAGCAGTGAAGCGGGGAGGTCCTATAATTCACCCCTCCACTTT.

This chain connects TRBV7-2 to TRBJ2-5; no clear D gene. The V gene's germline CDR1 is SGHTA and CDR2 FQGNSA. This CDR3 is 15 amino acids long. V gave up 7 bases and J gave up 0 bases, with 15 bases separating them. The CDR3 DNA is TGTGCCAGCACGCAGTACAGTGGGTACCAAGAGACCCAGTACTTC. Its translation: CASTQYSGYQETQYF. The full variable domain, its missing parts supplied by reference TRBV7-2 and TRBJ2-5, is GAGVSQSPSNKVTEKGKDVELRCDPISGHTALYWYRQSLGQGLEFLIYFQGNSAPDKSGLPSDRFSAERTGGSVSTLTIQRTQQEDSAVYLCASTQYSGYQETQYFGPGTRLLVL.

Here the CDR3 DNA reads TGCAGTGCTAGACTAGGTCCCGAGCAGTACTTC. It specifies CSARLGPEQYF. The chain combines TRBV20-1 with TRBJ2-7; D gene unclear. The CDR3 runs to 11 residues. Germline V gene data show CDR1 as DFQATT and CDR2 as SNEGSKA (reference sequence). Trimming removed 2 bases from V and 6 bases from J, with 8 bases in between.

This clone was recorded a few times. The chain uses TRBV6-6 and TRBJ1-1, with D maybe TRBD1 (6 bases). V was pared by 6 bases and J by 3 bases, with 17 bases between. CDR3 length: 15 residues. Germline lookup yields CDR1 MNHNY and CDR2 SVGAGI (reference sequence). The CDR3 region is CASRTRQDGDTEAFF. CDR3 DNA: TGTGCCAGCAGAACTAGACAGGACGGCGACACTGAAGCTTTCTTT.

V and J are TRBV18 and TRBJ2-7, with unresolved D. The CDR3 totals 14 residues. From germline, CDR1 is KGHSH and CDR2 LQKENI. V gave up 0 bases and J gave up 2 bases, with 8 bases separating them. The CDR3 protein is CASSPPRPPYEQYF. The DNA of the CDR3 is TGTGCCAGCTCACCACCTAGACCTCCCTACGAGCAGTACTTC.

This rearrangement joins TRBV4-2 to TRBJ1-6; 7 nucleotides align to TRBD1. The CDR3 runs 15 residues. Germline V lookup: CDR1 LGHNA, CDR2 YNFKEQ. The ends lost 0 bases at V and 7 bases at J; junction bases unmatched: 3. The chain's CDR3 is CASSQEGQINSPLHF. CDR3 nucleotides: TGTGCCAGCAGCCAAGAGGGACAGATCAATTCACCCCTCCACTTT.

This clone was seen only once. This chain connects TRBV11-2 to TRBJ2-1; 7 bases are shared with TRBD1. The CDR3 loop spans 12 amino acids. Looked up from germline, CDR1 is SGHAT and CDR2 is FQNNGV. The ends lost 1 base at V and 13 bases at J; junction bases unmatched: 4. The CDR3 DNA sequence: TGTGCCAGCAGCTTAGGCGACAGGGCTCAGTTCTTC. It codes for CASSLGDRAQFF.

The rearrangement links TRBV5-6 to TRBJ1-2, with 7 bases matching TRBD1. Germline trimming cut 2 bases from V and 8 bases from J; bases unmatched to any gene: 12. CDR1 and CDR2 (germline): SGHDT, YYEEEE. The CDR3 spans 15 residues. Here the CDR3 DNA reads TGTGCCAGCAGCTTTCAGGTTGACAGGGAGAAGGGCTACACCTTC. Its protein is CASSFQVDREKGYTF.

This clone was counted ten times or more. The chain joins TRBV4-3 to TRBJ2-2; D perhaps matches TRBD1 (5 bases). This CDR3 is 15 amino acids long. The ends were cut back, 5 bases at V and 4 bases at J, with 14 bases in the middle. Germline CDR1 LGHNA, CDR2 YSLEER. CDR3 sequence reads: CASSELPDSTGELFF. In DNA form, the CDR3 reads TGCGCCAGCAGCGAACTACCCGACAGCACCGGGGAGCTGTTTTTT.

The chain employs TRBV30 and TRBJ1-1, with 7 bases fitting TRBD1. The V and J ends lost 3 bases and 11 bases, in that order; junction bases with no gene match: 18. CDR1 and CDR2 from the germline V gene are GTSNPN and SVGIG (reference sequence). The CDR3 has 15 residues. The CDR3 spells CAWSSQTGVWSAAFF. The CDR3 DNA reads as TGTGCCTGGAGCTCTCAAACAGGGGTCTGGAGCGCGGCTTTCTTT.

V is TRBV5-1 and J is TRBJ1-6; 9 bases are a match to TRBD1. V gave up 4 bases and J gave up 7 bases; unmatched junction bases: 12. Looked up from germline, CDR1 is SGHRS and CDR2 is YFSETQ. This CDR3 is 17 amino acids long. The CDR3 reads CASSLHTRDRVNSPLHF. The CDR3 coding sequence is TGCGCCAGCAGCCTTCACACCCGGGACAGGGTAAATTCACCCCTCCACTTT.

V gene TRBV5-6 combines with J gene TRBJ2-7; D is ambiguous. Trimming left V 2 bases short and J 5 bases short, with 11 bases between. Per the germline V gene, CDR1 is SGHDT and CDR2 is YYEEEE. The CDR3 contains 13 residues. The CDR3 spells CASSFDRVDEQYF. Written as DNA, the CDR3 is TGTGCCAGCAGCTTTGATAGGGTAGACGAGCAGTACTTC.

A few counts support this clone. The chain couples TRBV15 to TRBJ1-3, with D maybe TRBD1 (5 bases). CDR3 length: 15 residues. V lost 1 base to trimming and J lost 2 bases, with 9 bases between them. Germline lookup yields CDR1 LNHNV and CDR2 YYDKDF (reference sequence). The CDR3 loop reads CATSRGDSAGNTIYF. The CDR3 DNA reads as TGTGCCACCAGCAGAGGGGACTCTGCTGGAAACACCATATATTTT.

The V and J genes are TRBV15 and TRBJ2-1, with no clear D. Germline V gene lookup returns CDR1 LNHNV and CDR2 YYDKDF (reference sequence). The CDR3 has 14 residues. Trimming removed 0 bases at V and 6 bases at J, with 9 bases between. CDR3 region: CATSRDLTSNEQFF. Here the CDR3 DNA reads TGTGCCACCAGCAGAGATTTGACCTCCAATGAGCAGTTCTTC.

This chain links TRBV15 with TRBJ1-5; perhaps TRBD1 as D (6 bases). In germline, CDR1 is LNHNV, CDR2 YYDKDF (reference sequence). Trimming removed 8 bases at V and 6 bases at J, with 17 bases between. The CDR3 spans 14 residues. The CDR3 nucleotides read TGTGCCACCGGAAAAGGGGGTATCGGTCAGCCCCAGCATTTT. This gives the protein CATGKGGIGQPQHF.

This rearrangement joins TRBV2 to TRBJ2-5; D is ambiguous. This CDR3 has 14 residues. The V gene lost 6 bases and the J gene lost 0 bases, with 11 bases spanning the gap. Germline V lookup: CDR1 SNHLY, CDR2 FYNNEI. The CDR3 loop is CASRQTPYQETQYF. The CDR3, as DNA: TGTGCCAGCAGGCAGACTCCGTACCAAGAGACCCAGTACTTC.

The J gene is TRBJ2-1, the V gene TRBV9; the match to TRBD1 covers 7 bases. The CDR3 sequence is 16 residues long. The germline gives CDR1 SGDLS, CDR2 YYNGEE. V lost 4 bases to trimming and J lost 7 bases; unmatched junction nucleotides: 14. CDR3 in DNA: TGTGCCAGCAGCACGAGACAGGGTTCGAGTCGGAATGAGCAGTTCTTC. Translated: CASSTRQGSSRNEQFF.

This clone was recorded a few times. CDR3 sequence (DNA): TGTGCCAGCAGTTACCTACAGGGAGCAGATACGCAGTATTTT. It translates to CASSYLQGADTQYF. The rearrangement links TRBV6-5 to TRBJ2-3; D is possibly TRBD1 (6 bases). Germline CDR1 reads MNHEY; CDR2 reads SVGAGI. The CDR3 sequence is 14 residues long. Trimming left V 2 bases short and J 4 bases short, with 10 bases between.

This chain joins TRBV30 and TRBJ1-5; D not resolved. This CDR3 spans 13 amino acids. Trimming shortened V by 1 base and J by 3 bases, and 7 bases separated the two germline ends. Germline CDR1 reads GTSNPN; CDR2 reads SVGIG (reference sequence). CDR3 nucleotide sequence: TGTGCCTGGAGTGAAGGGAACAATCAGCCCCAGCATTTT. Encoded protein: CAWSEGNNQPQHF.

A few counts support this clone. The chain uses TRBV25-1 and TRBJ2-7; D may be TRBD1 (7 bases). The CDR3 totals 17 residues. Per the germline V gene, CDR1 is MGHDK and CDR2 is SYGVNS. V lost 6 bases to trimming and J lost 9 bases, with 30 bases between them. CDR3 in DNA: TGTGCCAGCAGCAGGGGGAAAGCCGGGACTGCCTGGAGTGGGCAGTACTTC. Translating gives CASSRGKAGTAWSGQYF.

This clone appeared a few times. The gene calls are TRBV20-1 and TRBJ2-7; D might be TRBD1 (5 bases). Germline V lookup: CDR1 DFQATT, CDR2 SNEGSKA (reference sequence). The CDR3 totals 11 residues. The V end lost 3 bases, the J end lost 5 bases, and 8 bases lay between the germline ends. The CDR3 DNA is TGCAGTGCTAGCACAGGCCACGAGCAGTACTTC. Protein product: CSASTGHEQYF.

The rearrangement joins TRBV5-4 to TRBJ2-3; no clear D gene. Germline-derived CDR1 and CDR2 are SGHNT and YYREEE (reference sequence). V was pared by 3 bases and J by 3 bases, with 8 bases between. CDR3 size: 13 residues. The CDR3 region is CASSWNHTDTQYF. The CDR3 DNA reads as TGTGCCAGCAGCTGGAACCATACAGATACGCAGTATTTT.